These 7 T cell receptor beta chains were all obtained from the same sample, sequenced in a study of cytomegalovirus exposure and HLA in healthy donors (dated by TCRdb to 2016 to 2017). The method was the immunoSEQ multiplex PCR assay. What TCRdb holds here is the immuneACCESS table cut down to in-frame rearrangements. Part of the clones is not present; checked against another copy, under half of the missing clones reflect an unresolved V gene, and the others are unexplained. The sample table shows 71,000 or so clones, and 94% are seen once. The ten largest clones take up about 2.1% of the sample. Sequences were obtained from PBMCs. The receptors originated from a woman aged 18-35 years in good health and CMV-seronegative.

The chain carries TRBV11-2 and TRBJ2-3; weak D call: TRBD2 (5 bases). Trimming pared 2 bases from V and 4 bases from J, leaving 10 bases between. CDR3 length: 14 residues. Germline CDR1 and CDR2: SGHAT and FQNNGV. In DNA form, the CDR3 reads TGTGCCAGCAGCTTAACTAGTCTTCCAGATACGCAGTATTTT. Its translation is CASSLTSLPDTQYF.

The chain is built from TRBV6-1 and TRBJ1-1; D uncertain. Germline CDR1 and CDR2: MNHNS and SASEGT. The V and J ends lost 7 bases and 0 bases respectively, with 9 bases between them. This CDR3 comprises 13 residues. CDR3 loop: CASIRVMNTEAFF. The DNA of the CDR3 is TGTGCCAGCATTCGGGTGATGAACACTGAAGCTTTCTTT.

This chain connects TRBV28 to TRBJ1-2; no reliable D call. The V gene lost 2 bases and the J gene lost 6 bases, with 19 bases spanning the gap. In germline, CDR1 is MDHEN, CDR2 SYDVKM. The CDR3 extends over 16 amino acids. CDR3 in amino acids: CASSLVPGGLINGYTF. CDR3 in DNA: TGTGCCAGCAGTTTAGTACCCGGAGGGCTTATAAATGGCTACACCTTC.

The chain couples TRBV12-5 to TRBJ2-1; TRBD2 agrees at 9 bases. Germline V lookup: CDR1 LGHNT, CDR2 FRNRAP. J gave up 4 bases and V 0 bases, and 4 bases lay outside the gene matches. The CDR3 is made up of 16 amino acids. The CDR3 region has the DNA TGTGCTAGTGGTTTGGTGCTAGCGGGGACATACAATGAGCAGTTCTTC. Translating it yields CASGLVLAGTYNEQFF.

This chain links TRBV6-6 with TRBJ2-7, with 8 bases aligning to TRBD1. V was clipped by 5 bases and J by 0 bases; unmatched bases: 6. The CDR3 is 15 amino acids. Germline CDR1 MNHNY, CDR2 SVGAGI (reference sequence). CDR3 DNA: TGTGCCAGCAGTACAGGGGGTCTCTTCTCCTACGAGCAGTACTTC. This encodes CASSTGGLFSYEQYF.

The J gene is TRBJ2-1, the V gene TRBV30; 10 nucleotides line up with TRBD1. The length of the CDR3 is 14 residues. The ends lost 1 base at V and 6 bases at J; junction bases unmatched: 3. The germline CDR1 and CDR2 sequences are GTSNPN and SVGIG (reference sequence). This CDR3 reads CAWSGDRGFNEQFF. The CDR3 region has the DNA TGTGCCTGGAGTGGGGACAGGGGCTTCAATGAGCAGTTCTTC.

CDR3 residues: CASSEAPDRGRPGEQYF. The CDR3 DNA reads TGTGCCAGCAGTGAAGCCCCGGACAGGGGACGACCGGGGGAGCAGTACTTC. The chain has TRBV6-1 and TRBJ2-7; 9 nucleotides match TRBD1. There are 17 residues in the CDR3. With 0 bases clipped from V and 7 bases from J, the junction kept 13 bases outside the gene matches. Germline V CDR1 and CDR2: MNHNS, SASEGT.